These 5 T cell receptor beta chains came from one sample sequenced in a study of sequential checkpoint blockade in melanoma. Libraries were prepared by immunoSEQ multiplex PCR; TCRdb keeps only in-frame clonotypes and omits some of them. This sample has about 2,800 clones; 25% to 30% occur once, and the top ten carry approximately 10%. Treatment denoted: randomized to nivolumab then ipilimumab (arm A) or the reverse (arm B). The input for sequencing was tumor tissue (inferred from file names), taken from a patient given nivolumab and ipilimumab in sequence. The receptors derive from a human donor with melanoma.

The chain has TRBV18 and TRBJ2-2; 7 positions agree with TRBD1. Trimming removed 6 bases from V and 6 bases from J; junction bases left unmatched: 1. CDR3 length: 12 amino acids. The germline V gene has CDR1 KGHSH and CDR2 LQKENI. The CDR3 reads CASSRGSGELFF. The CDR3, as DNA: TGTGCCAGCTCCAGGGGGTCCGGGGAGCTGTTTTTT.

This rearrangement joins TRBV6-8 to TRBJ2-1; 8 bases agree with TRBD2. CDR3 length: 16 residues. Trimming at V came to 5 bases and at J to 4 bases, leaving 10 bases not matched to a gene. The germline V gene has CDR1 MNHGY and CDR2 SAAAGT. The DNA of the CDR3 is TGTGCCAGCAGTCCCGCCGGGACTAGTGGTTACAATGAGCAGTTCTTC. Its protein is CASSPAGTSGYNEQFF.

This clone was recorded a few times. The chain uses TRBV6-8 and TRBJ2-2, with 8 bases identical to TRBD1. Germline V lookup: CDR1 MNHGY, CDR2 SAAAGT. The V and J ends lost 5 bases and 3 bases, in that order; junction bases with no gene match: 2. The CDR3 is made up of 14 amino acids. CDR3 DNA sequence: TGTGCCAGCAGTGGGGGACAGGACACCGGGGAGCTGTTTTTT. It codes for CASSGGQDTGELFF.

The rearrangement links TRBV6-8 to TRBJ1-3; a weak D match, TRBD1 (5 bases). This CDR3 has 16 amino acids. CDR1 and CDR2 (germline): MNHGY, SAAAGT. V dropped 5 bases and J dropped 0 bases, with 14 bases sitting between them. The CDR3 DNA follows: TGTGCCAGCAGTGACAAACACGGACACTCTGGAAACACCATATATTTT. Amino acids: CASSDKHGHSGNTIYF.

The chain has TRBV29-1 and TRBJ2-2, with a tentative D call TRBD1 (5 bases). The CDR3 runs 13 residues. V was trimmed by 5 bases and J by 2 bases, leaving 9 bases between them. Germline CDR1 is SQVTM and CDR2 is ANQGSEA. CDR3 nucleotide sequence: TGCAGCGTTTGGACACAAAACACCGGGGAGCTGTTTTTT. Translated, it gives CSVWTQNTGELFF.